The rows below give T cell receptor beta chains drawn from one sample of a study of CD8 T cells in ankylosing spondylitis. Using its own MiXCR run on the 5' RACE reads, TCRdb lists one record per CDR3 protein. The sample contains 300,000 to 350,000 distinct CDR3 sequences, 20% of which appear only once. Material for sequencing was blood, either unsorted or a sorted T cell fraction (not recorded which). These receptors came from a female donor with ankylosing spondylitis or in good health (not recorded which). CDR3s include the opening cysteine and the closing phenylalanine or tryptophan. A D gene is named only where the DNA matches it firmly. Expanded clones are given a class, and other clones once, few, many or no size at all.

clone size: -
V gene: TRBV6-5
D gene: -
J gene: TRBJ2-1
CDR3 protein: CASIADVGYNEQFF
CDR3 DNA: TGTGCCAGCATCGCGGACGTGGGGTACAATGAGCAGTTCTTC

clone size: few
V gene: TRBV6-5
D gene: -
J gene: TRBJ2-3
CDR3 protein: CASSYGGNADTQYF
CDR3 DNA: TGTGCCAGCAGTTACGGGGGAAATGCAGATACGCAGTATTTT

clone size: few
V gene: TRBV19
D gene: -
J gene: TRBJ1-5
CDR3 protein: CASSITWPQNQPQHF
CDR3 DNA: TGTGCCAGTAGTATTACGTGGCCTCAGAATCAGCCCCAGCATTTT

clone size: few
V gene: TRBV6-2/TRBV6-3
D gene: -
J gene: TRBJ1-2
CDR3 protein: CASADGGYGYTF
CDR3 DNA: TGTGCCAGCGCGGACGGGGGCTATGGCTACACCTTC

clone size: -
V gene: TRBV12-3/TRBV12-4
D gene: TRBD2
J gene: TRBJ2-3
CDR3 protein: CASCRTSGIQGTDTQYF
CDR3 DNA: TGTGCCAGCTGCCGGACTAGCGGGATTCAAGGCACAGATACGCAGTATTTT

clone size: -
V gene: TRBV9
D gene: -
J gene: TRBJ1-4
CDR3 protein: CASSVVASGEKLFF
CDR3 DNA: TGTGCCAGCAGCGTAGTGGCCAGCGGAGAAAAACTGTTTTTT

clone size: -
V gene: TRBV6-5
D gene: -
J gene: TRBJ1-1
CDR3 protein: CASSYGSGVTEAFF
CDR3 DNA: TGTGCCAGCAGTTACGGGTCGGGAGTCACTGAAGCTTTCTTT

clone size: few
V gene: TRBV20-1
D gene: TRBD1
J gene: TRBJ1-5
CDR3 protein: CSATTGVETQPQHF
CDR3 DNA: TGCAGTGCCACGACAGGGGTTGAAACCCAGCCCCAGCATTTT

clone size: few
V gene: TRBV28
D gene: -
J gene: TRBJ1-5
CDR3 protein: CASSLVRANQPQHF
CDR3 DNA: TGTGCCAGCAGTTTGGTCAGGGCCAATCAGCCCCAGCATTTT

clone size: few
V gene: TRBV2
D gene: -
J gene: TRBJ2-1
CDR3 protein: CASSTWLSHTYNEQFF
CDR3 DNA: TGTGCCAGCAGTACATGGCTGAGTCACACCTACAATGAGCAGTTCTTC

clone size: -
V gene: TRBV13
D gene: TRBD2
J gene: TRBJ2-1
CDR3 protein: CASSSRGGRRENEQFF
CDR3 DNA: TGTGCCAGCAGCTCCCGAGGCGGGAGACGAGAAAATGAGCAGTTCTTC

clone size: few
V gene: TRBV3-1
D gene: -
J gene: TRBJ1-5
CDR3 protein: CATSTGAGNQPQHF
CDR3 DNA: TGTGCCACCTCGACAGGAGCAGGCAATCAGCCCCAGCATTTT

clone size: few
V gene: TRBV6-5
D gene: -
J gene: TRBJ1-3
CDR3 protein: CASSYARVGYTIYF
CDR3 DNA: TGTGCCAGCAGTTACGCCCGAGTGGGATACACCATATATTTT

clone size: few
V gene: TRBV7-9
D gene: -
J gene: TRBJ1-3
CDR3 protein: CATRPRAWDGNTIYF
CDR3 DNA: TGTGCCACTCGTCCGAGGGCATGGGATGGAAACACCATATATTTT

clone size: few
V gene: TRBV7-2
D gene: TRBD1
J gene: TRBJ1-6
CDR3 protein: CASSLEPGGISPLHF
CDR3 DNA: TGTGCCAGCAGCTTAGAGCCAGGGGGCATTTCACCCCTCCACTTT

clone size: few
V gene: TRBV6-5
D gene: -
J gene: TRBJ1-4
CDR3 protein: CASSYRATQDEKLFF
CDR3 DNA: TGTGCCAGCAGTTACCGAGCAACTCAGGATGAAAAACTGTTTTTT

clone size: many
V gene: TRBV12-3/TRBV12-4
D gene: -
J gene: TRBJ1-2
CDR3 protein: CASRSQGNYGYTF
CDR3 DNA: TGTGCCAGCAGGAGCCAGGGTAACTATGGCTACACCTTC

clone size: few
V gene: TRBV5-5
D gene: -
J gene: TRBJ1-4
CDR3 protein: CASSLASTREIF
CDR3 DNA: TGTGCCAGCAGCTTGGCCTCAACCCGGGAGATTTTT

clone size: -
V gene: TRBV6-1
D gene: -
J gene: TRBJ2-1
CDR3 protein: CASIQTLYNEQFF
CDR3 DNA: TGTGCCAGCATCCAGACACTCTACAATGAGCAGTTCTTC

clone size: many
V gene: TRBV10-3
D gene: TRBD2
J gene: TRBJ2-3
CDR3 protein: CAVRGGVSTDTQYF
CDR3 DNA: TGTGCCGTACGGGGGGGAGTTAGCACAGATACGCAGTATTTT

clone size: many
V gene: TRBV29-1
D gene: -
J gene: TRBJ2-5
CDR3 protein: CSVERRETQYF
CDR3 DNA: TGCAGCGTTGAAAGGCGTGAGACCCAGTACTTC

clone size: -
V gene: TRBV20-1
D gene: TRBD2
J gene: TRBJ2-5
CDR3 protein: CSATSGGGETQYF
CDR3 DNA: TGCAGTGCTACTAGCGGGGGGGGAGAGACCCAGTACTTC

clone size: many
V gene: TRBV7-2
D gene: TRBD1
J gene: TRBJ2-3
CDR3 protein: CASSLGQGRTDTQYF
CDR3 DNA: TGTGCCAGCAGCTTAGGACAGGGCCGGACAGATACGCAGTATTTT

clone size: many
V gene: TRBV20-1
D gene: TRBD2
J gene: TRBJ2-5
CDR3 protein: CSAGPSGRARGSETQYF
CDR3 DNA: TGCAGTGCTGGCCCTAGCGGGAGGGCCCGGGGTTCGGAGACCCAGTACTTC

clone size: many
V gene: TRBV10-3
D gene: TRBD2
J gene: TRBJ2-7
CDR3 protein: CAISEYGRAGPYEQYF
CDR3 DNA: TGTGCCATCAGTGAATATGGGAGGGCTGGGCCCTACGAGCAGTACTTC

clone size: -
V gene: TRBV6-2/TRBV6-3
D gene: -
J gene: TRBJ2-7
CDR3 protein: CASSRTISYEQYF
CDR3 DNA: TGTGCCAGCAGTCGTACGATCTCCTACGAGCAGTACTTC

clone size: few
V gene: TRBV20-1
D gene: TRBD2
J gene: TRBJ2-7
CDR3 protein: CSARKAGADEQYF
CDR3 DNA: TGCAGTGCTAGAAAAGCGGGAGCCGACGAGCAGTACTTC

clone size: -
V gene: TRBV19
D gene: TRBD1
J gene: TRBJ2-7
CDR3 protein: CASRGTGREQYF
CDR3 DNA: TGTGCCAGTAGGGGGACAGGCCGCGAGCAGTACTTC

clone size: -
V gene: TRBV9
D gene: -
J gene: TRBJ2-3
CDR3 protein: CASSVAPGASDTQYF
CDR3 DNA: TGTGCCAGCAGCGTCGCTCCGGGGGCCTCAGATACGCAGTATTTT

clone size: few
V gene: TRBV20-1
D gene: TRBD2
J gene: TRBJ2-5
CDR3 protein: CSARVPSGSYRGETQYF
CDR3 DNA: TGCAGTGCTAGGGTCCCTAGCGGGTCTTATCGGGGAGAGACCCAGTACTTC

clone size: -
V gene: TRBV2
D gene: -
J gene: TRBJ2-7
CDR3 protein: CASKRSSGSSYEQYF
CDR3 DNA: TGTGCCAGCAAAAGGAGTTCCGGGAGCTCCTACGAGCAGTACTTC

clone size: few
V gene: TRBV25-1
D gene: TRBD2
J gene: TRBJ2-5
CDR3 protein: CASKPGLAGVNGETQYF
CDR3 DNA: TGTGCCAGCAAGCCCGGACTAGCGGGAGTGAACGGAGAGACCCAGTACTTC